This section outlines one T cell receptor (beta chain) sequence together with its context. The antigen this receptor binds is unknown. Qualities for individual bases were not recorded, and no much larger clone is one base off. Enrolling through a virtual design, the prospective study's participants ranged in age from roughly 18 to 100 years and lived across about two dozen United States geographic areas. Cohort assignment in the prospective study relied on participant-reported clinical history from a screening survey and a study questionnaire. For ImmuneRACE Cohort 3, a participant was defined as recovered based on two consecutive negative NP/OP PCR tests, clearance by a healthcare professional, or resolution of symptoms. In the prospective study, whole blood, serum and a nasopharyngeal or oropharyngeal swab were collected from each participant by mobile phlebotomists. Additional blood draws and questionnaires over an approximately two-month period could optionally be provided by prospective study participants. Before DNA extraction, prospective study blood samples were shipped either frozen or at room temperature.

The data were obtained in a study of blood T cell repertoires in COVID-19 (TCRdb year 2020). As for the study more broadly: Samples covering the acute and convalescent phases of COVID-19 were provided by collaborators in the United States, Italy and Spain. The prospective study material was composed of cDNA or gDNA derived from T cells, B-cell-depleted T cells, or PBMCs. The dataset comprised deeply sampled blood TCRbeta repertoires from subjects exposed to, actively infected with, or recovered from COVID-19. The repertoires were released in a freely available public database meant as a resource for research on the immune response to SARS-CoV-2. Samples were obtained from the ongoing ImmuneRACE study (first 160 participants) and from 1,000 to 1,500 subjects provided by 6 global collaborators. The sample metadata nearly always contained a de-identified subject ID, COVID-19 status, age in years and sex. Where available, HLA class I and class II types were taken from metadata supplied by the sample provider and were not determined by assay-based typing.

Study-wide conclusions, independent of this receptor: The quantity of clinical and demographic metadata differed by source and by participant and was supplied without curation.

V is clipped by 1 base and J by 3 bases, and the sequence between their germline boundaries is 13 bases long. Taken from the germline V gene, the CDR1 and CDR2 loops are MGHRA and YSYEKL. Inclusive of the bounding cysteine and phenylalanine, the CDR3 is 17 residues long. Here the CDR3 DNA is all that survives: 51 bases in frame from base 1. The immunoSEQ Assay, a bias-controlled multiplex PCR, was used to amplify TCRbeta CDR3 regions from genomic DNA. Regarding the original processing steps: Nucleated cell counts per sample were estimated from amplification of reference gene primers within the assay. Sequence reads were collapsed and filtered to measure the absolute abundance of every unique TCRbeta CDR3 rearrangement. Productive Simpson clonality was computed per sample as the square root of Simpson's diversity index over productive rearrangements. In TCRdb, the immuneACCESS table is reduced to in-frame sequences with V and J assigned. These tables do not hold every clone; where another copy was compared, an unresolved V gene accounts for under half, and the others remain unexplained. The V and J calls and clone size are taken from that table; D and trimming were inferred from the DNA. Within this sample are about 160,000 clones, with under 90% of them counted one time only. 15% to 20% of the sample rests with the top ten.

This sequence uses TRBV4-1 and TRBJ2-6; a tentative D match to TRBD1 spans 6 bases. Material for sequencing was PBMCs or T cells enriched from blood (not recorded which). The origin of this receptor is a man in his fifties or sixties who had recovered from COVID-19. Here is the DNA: TGCGCCAGCAGCCAAGGGGGGCCGAGGCTTGGGGCCAACGTCCTGACTTTC. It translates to CASSQGGPRLGANVLTF.